These T cell receptor beta chains were read from a single sample in a study of blood T cell repertoires in COVID-19. Measured with immunoSEQ multiplex PCR; TCRdb has only the in-frame clones, and not every one. The table includes roughly 79,000 clones, roughly 87% detected once. The sample taken for sequencing was peripheral blood. The receptors were sampled from a woman in her fifties or sixties with acute or convalescent COVID-19. CDR3s include the opening cysteine and the closing phenylalanine or tryptophan. Fields, in order: CDR3 length, V gene, D gene, J gene, CDR3 protein. The D gene is left open where the match is weak.

10	TRBV7-9	-	TRBJ1-1	CASGGAEAFF
15	TRBV16	-	TRBJ2-7	CASSETGAGSYEQYF
15	TRBV6-5	TRBD2	TRBJ2-1	CASSLVAGVYNEQFF
15	TRBV28	TRBD1	TRBJ2-1	CASSSPGQGANEQFF
17	TRBV24-1	TRBD2	TRBJ2-1	CATSDRLAGKGLNEQFF
11	TRBV24-1	TRBD1	TRBJ2-5	CAAGTEETQYF
15	TRBV3-1/TRBV3-2	-	TRBJ1-1	CASSQERVSGTEAFF
14	TRBV18	-	TRBJ1-5	CASSPPTVNQPQHF
15	TRBV6-5	-	TRBJ2-3	CASKAAPPAENTQYF
15	TRBV27	TRBD1	TRBJ1-2	CASSDIRGPGGGYTF
13	TRBV19	-	TRBJ2-1	CASSKLYYNEQFF
16	TRBV29-1	TRBD1	TRBJ2-1	CSARYRTGSLYNEQFF
16	TRBV19	TRBD1	TRBJ2-7	CASSSANRGSSYEQYF
15	TRBV19	TRBD2	TRBJ2-5	CASSRTSGPSGTQYF
19	TRBV4-2	TRBD2	TRBJ2-3	CASSQTTGLAGSFADTQYF
18	TRBV5-6	TRBD2	TRBJ2-7	CASSSQREGQLPAAEQYF
15	TRBV28	-	TRBJ1-1	CASTSIGNPNTEAFF
12	TRBV6-5	-	TRBJ1-1	CASSPGGTEAFF
15	TRBV25-1	-	TRBJ1-1	CASSEAGRTNTEAFF
15	TRBV9	TRBD1	TRBJ1-3	CASSVEGTGGNTIYF
13	TRBV6-6	-	TRBJ1-1	CASSPEVITEAFF
15	TRBV6-5	TRBD1	TRBJ1-1	CASSYYGQGGTEAFF
15	TRBV28	-	TRBJ1-3	CASSSRGAAGNTIYF
17	TRBV28	TRBD1	TRBJ1-2	CASTEDRGGASNYGYTF
15	TRBV27	TRBD1	TRBJ1-4	CASRIPGQGNEKLFF
15	TRBV3-1/TRBV3-2	TRBD2	TRBJ2-7	CASSQGLAENYEQYF
16	TRBV3-1/TRBV3-2	-	TRBJ1-2	CASSPLSTARGYGYTF
14	TRBV19	-	TRBJ1-6	CASNYDSYNSPLHF
13	TRBV5-5	-	TRBJ1-6	CASSSIGNSPLHF
16	TRBV4-3	-	TRBJ2-7	CASSQIINAGLNEQYF
15	TRBV19	TRBD1	TRBJ1-4	CASSDFGTGGEKLFF
16	TRBV19	TRBD1	TRBJ1-6	CASSTYRDRGHSPLHF
15	TRBV19	TRBD1	TRBJ2-7	CASSRGDRGVYEQYF